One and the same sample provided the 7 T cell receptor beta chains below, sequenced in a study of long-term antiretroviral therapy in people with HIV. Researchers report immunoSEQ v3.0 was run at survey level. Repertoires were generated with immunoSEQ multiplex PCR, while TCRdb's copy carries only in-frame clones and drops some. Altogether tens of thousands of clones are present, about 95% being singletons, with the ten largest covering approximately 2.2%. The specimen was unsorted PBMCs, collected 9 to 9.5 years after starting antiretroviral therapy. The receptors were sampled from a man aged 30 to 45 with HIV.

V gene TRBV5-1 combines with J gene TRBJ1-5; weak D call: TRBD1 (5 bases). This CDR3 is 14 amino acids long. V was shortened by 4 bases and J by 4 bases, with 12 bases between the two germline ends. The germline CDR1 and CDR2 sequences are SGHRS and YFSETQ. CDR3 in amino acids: CASSEGTLNQPQHF. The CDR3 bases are TGCGCCAGCAGCGAAGGGACGTTAAATCAGCCCCAGCATTTT.

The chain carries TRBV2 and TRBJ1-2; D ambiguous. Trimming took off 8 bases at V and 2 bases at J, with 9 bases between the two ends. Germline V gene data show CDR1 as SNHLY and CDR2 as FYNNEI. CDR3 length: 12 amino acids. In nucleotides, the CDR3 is TGTGCCAGCGGTACGATGAACTATGGCTACACCTTC. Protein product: CASGTMNYGYTF.

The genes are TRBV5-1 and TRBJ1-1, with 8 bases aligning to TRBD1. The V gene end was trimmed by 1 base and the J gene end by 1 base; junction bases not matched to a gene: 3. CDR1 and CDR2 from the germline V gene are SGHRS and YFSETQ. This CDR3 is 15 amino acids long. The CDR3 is CASSLWTGQNTEAFF. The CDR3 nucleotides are TGCGCCAGCAGCTTGTGGACAGGGCAGAACACTGAAGCTTTCTTT.

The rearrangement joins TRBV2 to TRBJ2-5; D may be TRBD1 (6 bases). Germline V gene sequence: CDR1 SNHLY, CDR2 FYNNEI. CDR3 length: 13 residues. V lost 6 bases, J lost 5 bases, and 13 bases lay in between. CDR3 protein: CASRPQGVETQYF. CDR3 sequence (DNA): TGTGCCAGCAGACCACAGGGTGTCGAGACCCAGTACTTC.

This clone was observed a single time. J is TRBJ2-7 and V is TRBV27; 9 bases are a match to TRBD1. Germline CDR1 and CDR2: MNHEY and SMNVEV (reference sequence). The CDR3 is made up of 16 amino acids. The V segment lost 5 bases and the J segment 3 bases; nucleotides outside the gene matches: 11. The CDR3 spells CASSRDSGTGIYEQYF. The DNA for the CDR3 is TGTGCCAGCAGTCGGGACTCCGGGACAGGGATCTACGAGCAGTACTTC.

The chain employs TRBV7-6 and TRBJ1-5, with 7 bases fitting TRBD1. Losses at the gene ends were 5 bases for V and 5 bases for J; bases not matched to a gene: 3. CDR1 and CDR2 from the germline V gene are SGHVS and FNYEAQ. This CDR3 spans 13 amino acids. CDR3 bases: TGTGCCAGCAGCAGGGGGCTCGATCAGCCCCAGCATTTT. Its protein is CASSRGLDQPQHF.

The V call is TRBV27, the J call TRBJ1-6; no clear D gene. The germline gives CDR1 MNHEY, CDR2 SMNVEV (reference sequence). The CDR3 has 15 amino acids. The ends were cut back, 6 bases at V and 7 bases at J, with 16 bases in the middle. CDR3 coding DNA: TGTGCCAGCAGGGGTTGGCAGGTTCAAAATTCACCCCTCCACTTT. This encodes CASRGWQVQNSPLHF.